The clone carrying this TCR beta chain appeared many times. Its antigen is undetermined. Germline values: CDR1 SEHNR, CDR2 FQNEAQ (reference sequence). J lost 6 bases, V lost 0 bases, and 1 base had no gene match. CDR3 size: 14 residues. The record originates from a study of naive and memory T cell subsets. Whole-study findings and limits: A clonotype means one alpha or beta sequence, not an alpha/beta pair.

Alpha and beta libraries were amplified separately from the second PCR onward. Two oligonucleotides, mixed equimolar, formed the beta constant-region primer covering TRBC1 and TRBC2. Ligated cDNA was amplified by four rounds of PCR with nested alpha and beta constant-region primers and SP2. TCRdb itself ran the UMI-ligation and nested PCR reads through MiXCR, one entry per CDR3 protein. This table has roughly 17,000 distinct CDR3 sequences, around 9% appearing once. Sequencing was done on a sample of central memory CD8+ T cells from blood. The rearrangement links TRBV7-9 to TRBJ2-1, with 8 bases aligning to TRBD2. This sequence originates from a human donor in good health. The CDR3 protein is CASSLATSANEQFF. CDR3 nucleotide sequence: TGTGCCAGCAGCTTAGCGACTAGCGCCAATGAGCAGTTCTTC.